The sequence of this TCR beta chain was determined in a study of cytomegalovirus exposure and HLA in healthy donors. Study-wide results and caveats: Most observed TCR sequences were rare, whereas some public TCRs were detected in many donors. Among the CMV-associated chains, three were confirmed in vitro as specific for CMV antigens. In the 120 validation repertoires, a later analysis found that first-cohort TCR clusters tended to co-occur. According to the study, roughly 180 TCR beta chains were cytomegalovirus-associated.

Sequencing used immunoSEQ multiplex PCR; TCRdb keeps in-frame clones, though not all of them. Of fewer than 250,000 clones in the sample, 80% to 85% were seen once. This clone was counted a single time. Its specificity is unknown. The length of the CDR3 is 16 residues. V lost 6 bases to trimming and J lost 4 bases, with 21 bases between them. The germline V gene encodes CDR1 MNHEY and CDR2 SMNVEV (reference sequence). The specimen was PBMCs. This chain joins TRBV27 and TRBJ1-2; no clear D gene. The clonotype originates from a woman in her twenties or thirties in good health and CMV-seropositive. The CDR3: CASSYSVPPGGYGYTF. Here the CDR3 DNA reads TGTGCCAGCAGCTACAGTGTCCCCCCGGGAGGCTATGGCTACACCTTC.